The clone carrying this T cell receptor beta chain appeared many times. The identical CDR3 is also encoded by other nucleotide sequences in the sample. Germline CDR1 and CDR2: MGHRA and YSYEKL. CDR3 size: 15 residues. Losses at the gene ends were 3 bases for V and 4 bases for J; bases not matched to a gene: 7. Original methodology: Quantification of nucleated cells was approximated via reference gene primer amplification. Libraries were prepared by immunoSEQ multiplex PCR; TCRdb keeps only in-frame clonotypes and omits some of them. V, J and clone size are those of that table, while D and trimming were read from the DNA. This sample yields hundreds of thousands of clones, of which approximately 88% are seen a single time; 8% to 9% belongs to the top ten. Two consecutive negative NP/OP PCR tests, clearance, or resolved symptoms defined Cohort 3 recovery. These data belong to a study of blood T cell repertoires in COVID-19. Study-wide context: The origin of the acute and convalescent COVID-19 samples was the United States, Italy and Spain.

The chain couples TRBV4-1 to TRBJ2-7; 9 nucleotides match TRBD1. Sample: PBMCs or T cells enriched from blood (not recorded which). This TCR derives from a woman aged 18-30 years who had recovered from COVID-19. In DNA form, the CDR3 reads TGCGCCAGCAGCCAGGGACAGGGCCGGGGTTACGAGCAGTACTTC. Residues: CASSQGQGRGYEQYF.